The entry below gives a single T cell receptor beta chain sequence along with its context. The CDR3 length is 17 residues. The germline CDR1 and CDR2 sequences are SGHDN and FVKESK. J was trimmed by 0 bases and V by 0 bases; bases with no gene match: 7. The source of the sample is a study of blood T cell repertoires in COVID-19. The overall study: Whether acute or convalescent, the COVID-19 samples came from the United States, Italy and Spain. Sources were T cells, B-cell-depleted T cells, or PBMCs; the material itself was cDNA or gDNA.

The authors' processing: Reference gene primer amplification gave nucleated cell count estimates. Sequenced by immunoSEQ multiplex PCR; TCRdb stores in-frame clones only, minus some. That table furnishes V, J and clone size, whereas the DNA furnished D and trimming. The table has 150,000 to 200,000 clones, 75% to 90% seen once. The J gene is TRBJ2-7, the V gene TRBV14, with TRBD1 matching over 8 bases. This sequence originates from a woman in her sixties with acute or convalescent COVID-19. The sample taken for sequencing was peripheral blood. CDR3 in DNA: TGTGCCAGCAGCCAAGATTGGGGGACAGGCTACTCCTACGAGCAGTACTTC. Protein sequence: CASSQDWGTGYSYEQYF.